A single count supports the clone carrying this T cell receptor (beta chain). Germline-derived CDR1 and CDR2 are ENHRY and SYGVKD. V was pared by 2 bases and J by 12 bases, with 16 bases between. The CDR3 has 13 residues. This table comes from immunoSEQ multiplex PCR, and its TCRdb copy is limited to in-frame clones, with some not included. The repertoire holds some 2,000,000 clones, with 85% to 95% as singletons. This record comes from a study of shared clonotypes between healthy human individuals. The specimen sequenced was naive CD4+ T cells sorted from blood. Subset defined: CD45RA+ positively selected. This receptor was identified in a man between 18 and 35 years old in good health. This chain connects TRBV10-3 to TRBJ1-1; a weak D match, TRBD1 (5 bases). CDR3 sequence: CAISEAAGRLTFF. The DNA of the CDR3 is TGTGCCATCAGTGAGGCGGCAGGGCGGTTGACTTTCTTT.